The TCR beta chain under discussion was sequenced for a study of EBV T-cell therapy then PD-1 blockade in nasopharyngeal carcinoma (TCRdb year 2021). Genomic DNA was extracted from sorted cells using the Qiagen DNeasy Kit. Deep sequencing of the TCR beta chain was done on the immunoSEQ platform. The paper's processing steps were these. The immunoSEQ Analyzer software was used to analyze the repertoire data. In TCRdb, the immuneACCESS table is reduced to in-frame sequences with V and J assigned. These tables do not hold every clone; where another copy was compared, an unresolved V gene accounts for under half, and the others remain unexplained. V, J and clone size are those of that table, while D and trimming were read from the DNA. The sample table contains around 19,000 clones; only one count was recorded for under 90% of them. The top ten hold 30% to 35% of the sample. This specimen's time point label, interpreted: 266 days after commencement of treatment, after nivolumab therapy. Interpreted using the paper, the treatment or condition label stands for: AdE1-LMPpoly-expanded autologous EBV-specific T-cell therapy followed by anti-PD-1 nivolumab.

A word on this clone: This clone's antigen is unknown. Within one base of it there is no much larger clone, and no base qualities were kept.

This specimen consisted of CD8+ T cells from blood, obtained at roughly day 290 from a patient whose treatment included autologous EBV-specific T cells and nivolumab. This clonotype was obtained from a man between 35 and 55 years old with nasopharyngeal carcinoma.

The DNA sequence is as follows: TGTGCCAGCTCGCCCGGGACAGGGCTATTGAACACTGAAGCTTTCTTT. The encoded protein is CASSPGTGLLNTEAFF. Rearrangement joined TRBV18 to TRBJ1-1; 9 central nucleotides agree with TRBD1. Trimmed from V: 6 bases; trimmed from J: 0 bases; junction bases lacking a gene match: 8. As encoded in the germline V gene, CDR1 is KGHSH while CDR2 is LQKENI. The CDR3 holds 16 amino acids from the cysteine to the phenylalanine. Just the 48-base CDR3 DNA is kept, in frame starting at base 1.